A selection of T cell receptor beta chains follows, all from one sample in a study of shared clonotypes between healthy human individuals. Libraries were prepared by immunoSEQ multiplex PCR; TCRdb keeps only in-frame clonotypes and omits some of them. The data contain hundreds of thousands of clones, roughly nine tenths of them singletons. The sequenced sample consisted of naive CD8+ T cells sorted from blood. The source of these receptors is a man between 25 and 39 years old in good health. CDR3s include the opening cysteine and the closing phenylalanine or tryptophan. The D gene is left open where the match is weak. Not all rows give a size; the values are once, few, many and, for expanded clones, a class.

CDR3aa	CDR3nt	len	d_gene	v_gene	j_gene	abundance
CATLGGTEAFF	TGTGCCACCCTGGGGGGCACTGAAGCTTTCTTT	11	-	TRBV19	TRBJ1-1	-
CATRALTYEQYF	TGTGCCACCCGGGCGCTTACCTACGAGCAGTACTTC	12	-	TRBV28	TRBJ2-7	-
CASSSRYEQYF	TGTGCCAGCAGCTCACGGTACGAGCAGTACTTC	11	-	TRBV7-9	TRBJ2-7	-
CSVELGGAYNEQFF	TGCAGCGTTGAGCTAGGGGGGGCCTACAATGAGCAGTTCTTC	14	-	TRBV29-1	TRBJ2-1	-
CASSGTVNWADQETQYF	TGTGCCTCTTCCGGGACAGTTAATTGGGCAGACCAAGAGACCCAGTACTTC	17	TRBD1	TRBV28	TRBJ2-5	-
CASTPRDRETGELFF	TGCGCCAGCACTCCCCGGGACAGGGAGACCGGGGAGCTGTTTTTT	15	TRBD1	TRBV10-2	TRBJ2-2	-
CASSRADTQYF	TGTGCCAGCTCCCGCGCAGATACGCAGTATTTT	11	-	TRBV18	TRBJ2-3	-
CSAWGEKLFF	TGCAGTGCGTGGGGGGAAAAACTGTTTTTT	10	-	TRBV29-1	TRBJ1-4	-
CASSLRTASTDTQYF	TGTGCCAGCAGCCTCCGGACAGCTAGCACAGATACGCAGTATTTT	15	-	TRBV7-7	TRBJ2-3	-
CASSFGLGRDQPQHF	TGTGCCAGCAGCTTCGGACTGGGGCGTGATCAGCCCCAGCATTTT	15	-	TRBV11-2	TRBJ1-5	-
CSVEKREGLQETQYF	TGCAGCGTTGAGAAGCGGGAGGGCCTCCAAGAGACCCAGTACTTC	15	TRBD2	TRBV29-1	TRBJ2-5	-
CASTPLPHTDTQYF	TGTGCCAGCACCCCTCTTCCCCACACAGATACGCAGTATTTT	14	-	TRBV27	TRBJ2-3	once
CASSYSQPRGEKLFF	TGTGCCAGCAGTTATTCTCAACCCAGGGGTGAAAAACTGTTTTTT	15	-	TRBV6-6	TRBJ1-4	-
CASSESPGGALEQYF	TGCGCCAGCAGTGAGTCTCCAGGGGGTGCGCTCGAGCAGTACTTC	15	TRBD1	TRBV10-1	TRBJ2-7	-
CASSQLSWTSGNTIYF	TGTGCCAGCAGTCAGCTCTCTTGGACGTCGGGAAACACCATATATTTT	16	-	TRBV28	TRBJ1-3	-
CASRDRGGNQPQHF	TGTGCCAGCAGGGACAGGGGTGGCAATCAGCCCCAGCATTTT	14	TRBD1	TRBV10-3	TRBJ1-5	-
CSVVLVIVDEQFF	TGCAGCGTTGTACTAGTAATTGTCGATGAGCAGTTCTTC	13	-	TRBV29-1	TRBJ2-1	-
CASSLKGLAAYNEQFF	TGCGCCAGCAGCTTAAAGGGACTAGCAGCCTACAATGAGCAGTTCTTC	16	TRBD2	TRBV5-1	TRBJ2-1	-
CASSLSASETYEQYF	TGTGCCAGCAGTTTATCGGCTAGCGAAACCTACGAGCAGTACTTC	15	-	TRBV27	TRBJ2-7	-
CASSLEFPPRGSTDTQYF	TGTGCCAGCAGCTTAGAATTTCCTCCCAGGGGCAGCACAGATACGCAGTATTTT	18	-	TRBV7-2	TRBJ2-3	-
CASSVLAGGATGELFF	TGTGCCAGCAGCGTATTAGCGGGAGGAGCCACCGGGGAGCTGTTTTTT	16	TRBD2	TRBV9	TRBJ2-2	-
CASSFNTGELFF	TGTGCCAGCAGCTTTAACACCGGGGAGCTGTTTTTT	12	-	TRBV7-9	TRBJ2-2	-
CSVMNTSYSYNEQFF	TGCAGCGTGATGAACACTAGCTACTCCTACAATGAGCAGTTCTTC	15	-	TRBV29-1	TRBJ2-1	-
CASSQGRGTEAFF	TGTGCCAGCAGCCAAGGAAGGGGCACTGAAGCTTTCTTT	13	-	TRBV14	TRBJ1-1	-
CASSSRDPQETQYF	TGTGCCAGCAGCTCCCGGGACCCCCAAGAGACCCAGTACTTC	14	-	TRBV7-9	TRBJ2-5	-
CASSTRTSWEQFF	TGTGCCAGCAGCACTCGGACTAGCTGGGAGCAGTTCTTC	13	TRBD2	TRBV7-8	TRBJ2-1	-
CASSLLGDSYEQYF	TGTGCCAGCAGTTTACTAGGAGATTCCTACGAGCAGTACTTC	14	-	TRBV27	TRBJ2-7	-
CASRGPHNEQFF	TGTGCCAGCAGAGGGCCTCACAATGAGCAGTTCTTC	12	-	TRBV7-9	TRBJ2-1	-
CASSFETGGENEKLFF	TGCGCCAGCAGCTTTGAAACAGGTGGAGAAAATGAAAAACTGTTTTTT	16	-	TRBV5-1	TRBJ1-4	-
CASSYMGEVYEQYF	TGTGCCAGCAGTTACATGGGAGAGGTCTACGAGCAGTACTTC	14	-	TRBV6-5	TRBJ2-7	-
CASSLGEQGGSNQPQHF	TGTGCCAGCAGCTTAGGCGAACAGGGGGGTAGCAATCAGCCCCAGCATTTT	17	TRBD1	TRBV7-9	TRBJ1-5	-
CAISEPQGAIPDNEQFF	TGTGCCATCAGTGAACCACAGGGGGCCATCCCAGACAATGAGCAGTTCTTC	17	TRBD1	TRBV10-3	TRBJ2-1	-
CASSLAGTGAYEQYF	TGTGCCAGCAGCTTAGCCGGGACAGGAGCCTACGAGCAGTACTTC	15	TRBD1	TRBV7-9	TRBJ2-7	-
CATSRAGTAQLAGGPAYEQFF	TGTGCCACCAGCAGAGCGGGGACAGCCCAACTAGCGGGAGGGCCGGCGTATGAGCAGTTCTTC	21	TRBD2	TRBV15	TRBJ2-1	-
CASSLVRENEQFF	TGTGCCAGCAGCTTGGTGAGGGAGAATGAGCAGTTCTTC	13	-	TRBV5-6	TRBJ2-1	-
CASSLYGLADYNEQFF	TGTGCCAGCAGCTTATATGGACTAGCGGATTACAATGAGCAGTTCTTC	16	TRBD2	TRBV7-9	TRBJ2-1	-
CASSEIGGTKNIQYF	TGTGCCAGCAGCGAGATCGGGGGAACCAAAAACATTCAGTACTTC	15	-	TRBV11-2	TRBJ2-4	-
CASSPSGTHEQYF	TGTGCCAGCAGCCCTTCCGGGACCCACGAGCAGTACTTC	13	-	TRBV7-9	TRBJ2-7	-
CASSPRALDTGELFF	TGTGCCAGCAGCCCCCGCGCCCTGGACACCGGGGAGCTGTTTTTT	15	-	TRBV9	TRBJ2-2	-
CASSPGASYGYTF	TGTGCCAGCAGTCCGGGGGCTAGCTATGGCTACACCTTC	13	-	TRBV27	TRBJ1-2	few